One and the same sample provided the 6 T cell receptor beta chains below, sequenced in a study of cytomegalovirus exposure and HLA in healthy donors (TCRdb year 2017). Receptor libraries were prepared by the immunoSEQ multiplex PCR assay. A mixture of 60 forward primers for TCR Vbeta segments and 13 reverse primers for TCR Jbeta segments was used in the multiplex PCR. TCRdb carries this immuneACCESS record with in-frame sequences only. Its versions omit some clonotypes, under half of them owing to an unresolved V gene in the studies checked, with the rest unexplained. In this sample the table shows under 200,000 clones, around 82% of which occur a single time. The top ten constitute roughly 1% of the sample. The material sequenced was PBMCs. The receptors derive from a man aged 30 to 45 in good health and CMV-seronegative.

The V call is TRBV29-1, the J call TRBJ2-1; 8 positions agree with TRBD2. Germline V CDR1 and CDR2: SQVTM, ANQGSEA. The CDR3 length is 13 residues. V gave up 6 bases and J gave up 5 bases; unmatched junction bases: 6. In DNA, the CDR3 is TGCAGCGTAAAGCGGGAGTACGACAATGAGCAGTTCTTC. Residues: CSVKREYDNEQFF.

The chain recombines TRBV5-4 with TRBJ2-3; no reliable D call. The germline V gene has CDR1 SGHNT and CDR2 YYREEE (reference sequence). V was trimmed by 0 bases and J by 0 bases, leaving 11 bases between them. The length of the CDR3 is 16 residues. The CDR3 is CASSLVVGPSTDTQYF. CDR3 in DNA: TGTGCCAGCAGCTTGGTCGTGGGCCCTAGCACAGATACGCAGTATTTT.

V usage is TRBV7-2 and J usage is TRBJ2-5; 8 positions agree with TRBD2. This CDR3 contains 15 residues. Germline V gives CDR1 SGHTA, CDR2 FQGNSA. Germline trimming cut 3 bases from V and 4 bases from J; bases unmatched to any gene: 7. The CDR3 is CASSFGTSSSETQYF. CDR3 DNA: TGTGCCAGCAGCTTCGGGACTAGTAGCTCAGAGACCCAGTACTTC.

J is TRBJ2-3 and V is TRBV27; D might be TRBD2 (6 bases). Germline lookup yields CDR1 MNHEY and CDR2 SMNVEV (reference sequence). This CDR3 comprises 14 residues. Trimming took 5 bases from V and 8 from J, leaving 17 bases between them. CDR3 coding DNA: TGTGCCAGCAGTCCGGAACCTAGCGTTGGTACGCAGTATTTT. Protein product: CASSPEPSVGTQYF.

The chain is built from TRBV5-8 and TRBJ1-1, with D unresolved. This CDR3 is 13 amino acids long. Germline lookup yields CDR1 SGHTS and CDR2 YDEGEE. V lost 0 bases, J lost 3 bases, and 6 bases lay in between. CDR3 in amino acids: CASSLGTDTEAFF. The CDR3 nucleotides are TGTGCCAGCAGCTTGGGTACAGACACTGAAGCTTTCTTT.

The chain joins TRBV5-1 to TRBJ1-3; tentative D call: TRBD1 (5 bases). Between the trimmed V and J ends, which lost 2 bases and 0 bases, there was a span of 12 bases. Germline lookup yields CDR1 SGHRS and CDR2 YFSETQ. The CDR3 is 16 residues long. Here the CDR3 DNA reads TGCGCCAGCAGCTTAGGCGCAGGGCCCTCTGGAAACACCATATATTTT. It encodes CASSLGAGPSGNTIYF. Drawing the rest from reference TRBV5-1 and TRBJ1-3, the complete variable domain is KAGVTQTPRYLIKTRGQQVTLSCSPISGHRSVSWYQQTPGQGLQFLFEYFSETQRNKGNFPGRFSGRQFSNSRSEMNVSTLELGDSALYLCASSLGAGPSGNTIYFGEGSWLTVV.